These 21 T cell receptor beta chains were sequenced from one sample in a study of PD-1 blockade in classical Hodgkin lymphoma. This table comes from immunoSEQ multiplex PCR, and its TCRdb copy is limited to in-frame clones, with some not included. Of some 60,000 clones detected, 80% to 90% appear once; the ten largest clones hold 15%. Every one of the patients relapsed after autologous stem cell transplantation (brentuximab vedotin exposure was variable). The specimen was peripheral blood mononuclear cells (PBMCs), collected at baseline. These receptor sequences come from a human donor with classical Hodgkin lymphoma.

The CDR3 nucleotides are TGTGCCAGCAGTGAGGGCGGGTATAGCAATCAGCCCCAGCATTTT. Its protein product is CASSEGGYSNQPQHF. The chain joins TRBV2 to TRBJ1-5; no definite D call. There are 15 residues in the CDR3. The V end lost 3 bases, the J end lost 0 bases, and 9 bases lay between the germline ends. Germline V gene sequence: CDR1 SNHLY, CDR2 FYNNEI.

The count of this clone is one. The CDR3: CASSIGTHSNTEAFF. The CDR3 nucleotides read TGTGCCAGTAGTATCGGAACCCACTCGAACACTGAAGCTTTCTTT. This sequence joins TRBV19 and TRBJ1-1, with D hard to call. Germline V lookup: CDR1 LNHDA, CDR2 SQIVND (reference sequence). V lost 3 bases and J lost 1, with 12 bases in between. The length of the CDR3 is 15 residues.

CDR3 amino acids: CAWRPEDRGPYEQYF. The CDR3 region has the DNA TGTGCCTGGAGGCCAGAGGACAGGGGGCCCTACGAGCAGTACTTC. This sequence joins TRBV30 and TRBJ2-7; 11 bases match TRBD1. Germline CDR1 reads GTSNPN; CDR2 reads SVGIG (reference sequence). The junction had 6 bases not matched to a gene; V was cut back by 3 bases and J by 2 bases. CDR3 length: 15 residues.

V usage is TRBV6-5 and J usage is TRBJ1-6; D not resolved. The germline CDR1 and CDR2 sequences are MNHEY and SVGAGI. This CDR3 contains 12 residues. Trimming took off 6 bases at V and 7 bases at J, with 7 bases between the two ends. CDR3: CASRIANSPLHF. Here the CDR3 DNA reads TGTGCCAGCAGAATAGCCAATTCACCCCTCCACTTT.

This sequence joins TRBV15 and TRBJ1-2, with D possibly being TRBD1 (6 bases). V was clipped by 2 bases and J by 4 bases, with 17 bases between them. Germline loops: CDR1 LNHNV, CDR2 YYDKDF (reference sequence). CDR3 length: 16 amino acids. The CDR3 DNA sequence: TGTGCCACCAGCAGATCTCAGGGGAGTAAGGGCTATGGCTACACCTTC. Translated: CATSRSQGSKGYGYTF.

The chain recombines TRBV5-6 with TRBJ2-2, with 9 bases matching TRBD1. Germline CDR1 reads SGHDT; CDR2 reads YYEEEE. V gave up 9 bases and J gave up 4 bases; unmatched junction bases: 7. The CDR3 covers 14 residues. CDR3 nucleotides: TGTGCCACCGGACAGGGGTGGGGCACCGGGGAGCTGTTTTTT. This codes for CATGQGWGTGELFF.

The chain links TRBV6-1 to TRBJ1-2; possibly TRBD1 for D (6 bases). Germline V gene lookup returns CDR1 MNHNS and CDR2 SASEGT. Trimming cost V 6 bases and J 9 bases, with 23 bases left between them. This CDR3 comprises 15 residues. CDR3: CASRRQVSPTISYTF. CDR3 coding DNA: TGTGCCAGCAGGAGACAGGTTTCCCCTACTATCAGCTACACCTTC.

The rearrangement links TRBV7-2 to TRBJ2-7; the D is unclear. The germline CDR1 and CDR2 sequences are SGHTA and FQGNSA. There are 14 residues in the CDR3. The V end was cut by 5 bases, the J end by 5 bases, with 16 bases between. The CDR3 DNA reads TGTGCCAGCAGCCCCATCCTGACCCGCCACGAGCAGTACTTC. As protein: CASSPILTRHEQYF.

The V and J genes are TRBV19 and TRBJ1-2, with 7 positions matching TRBD1. The CDR3 extends over 14 amino acids. The germline V gene encodes CDR1 LNHDA and CDR2 SQIVND (reference sequence). V lost 7 bases to trimming and J lost 4 bases; unmatched junction nucleotides: 9. In DNA, the CDR3 is TGTGCCAGTAAGGGTCAGGGGGTTTCCTATGGCTACACCTTC. It yields the protein CASKGQGVSYGYTF.

This clone came up once. The chain couples TRBV19 to TRBJ1-3; no reliable D call. V gave up 3 bases and J gave up 4 bases, with 7 bases separating them. The germline gives CDR1 LNHDA, CDR2 SQIVND (reference sequence). The CDR3 has 13 residues. As DNA, the CDR3 is TGTGCCAGTAGTATTGGGTCGGGAAACACCATATATTTT. It yields the protein CASSIGSGNTIYF.

The V call is TRBV11-2, the J call TRBJ2-1; no clear D gene. The CDR3 consists of 15 residues. V lost 3 bases to trimming and J lost 0 bases, with 9 bases between them. The V gene's germline CDR1 is SGHAT and CDR2 FQNNGV. The CDR3 region is CASSLGRPSYNEQFF. The CDR3 nucleotides read TGTGCCAGCAGCTTGGGTCGGCCCTCCTACAATGAGCAGTTCTTC.

The chain links TRBV9 to TRBJ1-2; tentatively, D is TRBD1 (6 bases). This CDR3 is 12 amino acids long. The V end was cut by 3 bases, the J end by 5 bases, with 8 bases between. CDR1 is SGDLS and CDR2 is YYNGEE in the germline V gene. In nucleotides, the CDR3 is TGTGCCAGCAGCGCGGGGGCTTATGGCTACACCTTC. Amino acids: CASSAGAYGYTF.

The V and J genes are TRBV6-5 and TRBJ2-1, with 10 bases that match TRBD1. Germline loops: CDR1 MNHEY, CDR2 SVGAGI. Trimming at V came to 1 base and at J to 8 bases, leaving 5 bases not matched to a gene. CDR3 size: 15 residues. The CDR3 nucleotides read TGTGCCAGCAGTTACTTAGGACAGGGGGACGATGAGCAGTTCTTC. Translating it yields CASSYLGQGDDEQFF.

The chain uses TRBV13 and TRBJ1-1, with D perhaps matching TRBD1 (5 bases). This CDR3 spans 12 amino acids. Germline CDR1 PRHDT, CDR2 FYEKMQ (reference sequence). Deletions cut 8 bases from V and 8 bases from J, with 15 bases between. Written as DNA, the CDR3 is TGTGCCAGCGATCGGGGCGCCCAGGAAGCTTTCTTT. It is translated as CASDRGAQEAFF.

V and J are TRBV6-1 and TRBJ2-7; 7 nucleotides align to TRBD1. The CDR3 spans 14 residues. The ends lost 5 bases at V and 3 bases at J; junction bases unmatched: 7. In germline, CDR1 is MNHNS, CDR2 SASEGT. The CDR3 here is CASSRDRAIYEQYF. CDR3 nucleotide sequence: TGTGCCAGCAGTAGGGACAGAGCAATCTACGAGCAGTACTTC.

The chain couples TRBV7-9 to TRBJ1-1; D ambiguous. CDR1 and CDR2 (germline): SEHNR, FQNEAQ (reference sequence). The CDR3 is 11 amino acids. Trimming removed 5 bases at V and 3 bases at J, with 4 bases between. CDR3 nucleotides: TGTGCCAGCAGCGTTGACACTGAAGCTTTCTTT. It encodes CASSVDTEAFF.

The J gene is TRBJ1-2, the V gene TRBV29-1; D not certain. V was cut by 4 bases and J by 0 bases, with 6 bases left in between. There are 12 residues in the CDR3. Germline loops: CDR1 SQVTM, CDR2 ANQGSEA. CDR3 protein: CSVAVANYGYTF. Here the CDR3 DNA reads TGCAGCGTTGCGGTAGCTAACTATGGCTACACCTTC.

The chain recombines TRBV7-9 with TRBJ1-2; a possible D gene is TRBD1 (5 bases). Per germline, CDR1 SEHNR and CDR2 FQNEAQ (reference sequence). CDR3 length equals 13 residues. V dropped 5 bases and J dropped 13 bases, with 20 bases sitting between them. CDR3: CASSPIETQVPTF. The CDR3 DNA is TGTGCCAGCAGCCCGATCGAAACACAGGTTCCCACCTTC.

This clone has only a few counts. The rearrangement uses TRBV29-1 and TRBJ1-1; TRBD1 agrees at 11 bases. Germline trimming cut 7 bases from V and 2 bases from J; bases unmatched to any gene: 3. Germline V CDR1 and CDR2: SQVTM, ANQGSEA. This CDR3 comprises 13 residues. The CDR3 sequence: CSGGQGVNTEAFF. For the CDR3, the DNA is TGCAGCGGGGGACAGGGGGTCAACACTGAAGCTTTCTTT.

CDR3 coding DNA: TGTGCCAGCAGCTCAAATCGACAGGGGGTTCTTTCACCCCTCCACTTT. Translation: CASSSNRQGVLSPLHF. The V call is TRBV13, the J call TRBJ1-6, with 9 bases identical to TRBD1. Germline V gene data show CDR1 as PRHDT and CDR2 as FYEKMQ (reference sequence). The V segment lost 4 bases and the J segment 9 bases; nucleotides outside the gene matches: 10. The CDR3 runs to 16 residues.

The chain links TRBV7-7 to TRBJ2-2, with TRBD2 identical over 7 bases. The CDR3 is 14 amino acids. Germline loops: CDR1 SSHAT, CDR2 FNYEAQ (reference sequence). CDR3 DNA sequence: TGTGCTTCCGGGACGGCTAGCGGCACCGGGGAGCTGTTTTTT. Translating it yields CASGTASGTGELFF.